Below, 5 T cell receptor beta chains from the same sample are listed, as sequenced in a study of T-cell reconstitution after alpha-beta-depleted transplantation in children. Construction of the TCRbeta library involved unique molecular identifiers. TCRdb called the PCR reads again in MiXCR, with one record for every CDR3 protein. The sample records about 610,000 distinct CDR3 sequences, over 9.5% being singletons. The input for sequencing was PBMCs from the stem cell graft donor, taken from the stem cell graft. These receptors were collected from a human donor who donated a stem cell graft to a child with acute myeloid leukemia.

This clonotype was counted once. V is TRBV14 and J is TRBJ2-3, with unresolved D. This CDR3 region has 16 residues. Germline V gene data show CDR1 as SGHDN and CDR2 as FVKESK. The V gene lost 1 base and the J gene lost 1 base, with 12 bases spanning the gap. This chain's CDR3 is CASSQGQEWGTDTQYF. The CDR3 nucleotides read TGTGCCAGCAGCCAAGGTCAGGAGTGGGGCACAGATACGCAGTATTTT. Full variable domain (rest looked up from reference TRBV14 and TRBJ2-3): EAGVTQFPSHSVIEKGQTVTLRCDPISGHDNLYWYRRVMGKEIKFLLHFVKESKQDESGMPNNRFLAERTGGTYSTLKVQPAELEDSGVYFCASSQGQEWGTDTQYFGPGTRLTVL.

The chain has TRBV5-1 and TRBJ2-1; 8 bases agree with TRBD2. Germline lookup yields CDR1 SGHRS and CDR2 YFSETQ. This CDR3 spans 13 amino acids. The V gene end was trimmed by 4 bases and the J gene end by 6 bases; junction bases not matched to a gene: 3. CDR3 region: CASSNLAGNEQFF. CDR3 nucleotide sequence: TGCGCCAGCAGCAACCTAGCGGGCAATGAGCAGTTCTTC. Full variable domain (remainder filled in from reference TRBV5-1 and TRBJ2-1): KAGVTQTPRYLIKTRGQQVTLSCSPISGHRSVSWYQQTPGQGLQFLFEYFSETQRNKGNFPGRFSGRQFSNSRSEMNVSTLELGDSALYLCASSNLAGNEQFFGPGTRLTVL.

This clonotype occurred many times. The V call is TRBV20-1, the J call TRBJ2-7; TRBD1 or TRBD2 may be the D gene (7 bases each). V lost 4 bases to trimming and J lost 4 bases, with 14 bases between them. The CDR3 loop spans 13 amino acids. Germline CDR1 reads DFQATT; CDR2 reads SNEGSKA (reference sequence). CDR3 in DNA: TGCAGTGCTATCCAGGGGGGGGTTTACGAGCAGTACTTC. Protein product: CSAIQGGVYEQYF.

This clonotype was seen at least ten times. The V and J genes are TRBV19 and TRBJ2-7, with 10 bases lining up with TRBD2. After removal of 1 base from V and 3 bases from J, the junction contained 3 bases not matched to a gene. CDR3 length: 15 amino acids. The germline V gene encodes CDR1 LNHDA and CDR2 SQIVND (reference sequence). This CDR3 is CASSIVAGGNYEQYF. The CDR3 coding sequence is TGTGCCAGTAGTATAGTAGCGGGAGGCAACTACGAGCAGTACTTC.

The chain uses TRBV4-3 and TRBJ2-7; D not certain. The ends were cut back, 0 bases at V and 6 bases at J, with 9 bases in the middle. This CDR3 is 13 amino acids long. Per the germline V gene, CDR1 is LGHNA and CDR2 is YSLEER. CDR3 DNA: TGCGCCAGCAGCCAAGATTGGTCAGGCGAGCAGTACTTC. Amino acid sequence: CASSQDWSGEQYF.